The clone carrying this T cell receptor beta chain has only a few counts. The antigen remains undetermined. The data derive from a study of beta chain features in type 1 diabetes. As for the study in general: Patients did not differ from healthy donors in age, gender or cell yield.

Reverse transcribing all isolated RNA meant expressed TCRB transcripts were sequenced. The assay was immunoSEQ multiplex PCR, and TCRdb's table has in-frame clones only and misses some. The sample holds about 650,000 clones, over 10% seen once. The study, taken as a whole, reports: Researchers report that Type 1 diabetes patients had moderately but significantly shorter TCRB CDR3s across all four CD4+ subsets. Researchers cautioned that cDNA sequencing could over-represent cells with high TCR expression.

About 116 mL of blood, on average, came from one heparinised draw per donor. This receptor was taken from a man aged 30 to 45 with type 1 diabetes. The sequencing input was naive CD4+ T cells from blood.

CDR3 in amino acids: CASSGGGPTNEKLFF. Here the CDR3 DNA reads TGTGCCAGCAGTGGGGGGGGCCCAACTAATGAAAAACTGTTTTTT. The rearrangement joins TRBV28 to TRBJ1-4; a weak D match, TRBD1 (6 bases). Looked up from germline, CDR1 is MDHEN and CDR2 is SYDVKM. The CDR3 runs 15 residues. Trimming shortened V by 5 bases and J by 0 bases, and 10 bases separated the two germline ends.